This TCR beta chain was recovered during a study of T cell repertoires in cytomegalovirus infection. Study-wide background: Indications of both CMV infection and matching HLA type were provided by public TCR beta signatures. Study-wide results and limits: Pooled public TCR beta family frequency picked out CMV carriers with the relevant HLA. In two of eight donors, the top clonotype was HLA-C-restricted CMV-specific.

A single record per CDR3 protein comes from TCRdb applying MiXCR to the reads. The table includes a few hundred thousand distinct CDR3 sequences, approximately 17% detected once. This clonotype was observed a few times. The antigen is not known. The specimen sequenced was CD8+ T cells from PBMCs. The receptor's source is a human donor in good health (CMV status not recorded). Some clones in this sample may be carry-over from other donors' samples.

Here the CDR3 DNA reads TGTGCCAGCAGCGCCAAGACAGGGTTCCCCTCCTACGAGCAGTACTTC. The encoded protein is CASSAKTGFPSYEQYF. The chain is built from TRBV7-9 and TRBJ2-7, with 7 bases fitting TRBD1. Germline CDR1 SEHNR, CDR2 FQNEAQ (reference sequence). V lost 5 bases and J lost 0; bases outside the gene matches: 10. The CDR3 covers 16 residues.